This TCR beta chain was sequenced in a study of T cells after yellow fever vaccination. Overall study context: SMART-Seq v4 Ultra Low Input prepared libraries from low-cell fractions. Points from the study as a whole: When the response was secondary, it was weaker but reached its peak faster, day 5 versus 15.

Turning to this clonotype: Its antigen is not known. One junction end does not reproduce the germline sequence, and a read error may be involved.

Production of TCR cDNA was by 5'RACE template switching, which also added a universal primer site and UMIs. MiXCR, applied by TCRdb to the 5' RACE reads, yields one record per CDR3 protein. The sample lists more than 300,000 distinct CDR3 sequences, approximately 12% occurring once. This CDR3 has 14 residues. Germline V lookup: CDR1 SSHAT, CDR2 FNYEAQ (reference sequence). The material sequenced was CD4+ T cells sorted from PBMCs, taken 45 days after the yellow fever booster vaccination. The clonotype comes from a young man who received the YFV17D yellow fever vaccine. V gene TRBV7-7 combines with J gene TRBJ2-1; 11 positions agree with TRBD2. The DNA for the CDR3 is TGTGCTAGCAGCTCCAATCTAGCGGGGGGTGAGCAGTTCTTC. Translating it yields CASSSNLAGGEQFF.